Following are 23 T cell receptor beta chains from one sample sequenced in a study of blood T cell repertoires in COVID-19. Generated by immunoSEQ multiplex PCR, the TCRdb table keeps only in-frame clones and is missing some. This table holds approximately 100,000 clones, 70% to 90% found once. Sequencing used peripheral blood. Source of these receptors: a human donor in a cohort sampled during active COVID-19.

The rearrangement joins TRBV6-5 to TRBJ2-7; 7 bases are shared with TRBD1. With 2 bases clipped from V and 1 base from J, the junction kept 8 bases outside the gene matches. This CDR3 is 16 amino acids long. Per germline, CDR1 MNHEY and CDR2 SVGAGI. This chain's CDR3 is CASSYKTGIFSYEQYF. The CDR3 DNA sequence: TGTGCCAGCAGTTACAAGACAGGGATTTTTTCCTACGAGCAGTACTTC.

Only one count was recorded for this clone. The rearrangement links TRBV7-8 to TRBJ1-3; 7 nucleotides align to TRBD1. V was clipped by 1 base and J by 0 bases; unmatched bases: 12. The CDR3 runs to 19 residues. Per the germline V gene, CDR1 is SGHVS and CDR2 is FQNEAQ. CDR3 residues: CASSLDLIGQVSSGNTIYF. In DNA form, the CDR3 reads TGTGCCAGCAGCTTAGATTTAATCGGACAGGTGTCCTCTGGAAACACCATATATTTT. The full variable domain, rest sourced from reference TRBV7-8 and TRBJ1-3, is GAGVSQSPRYKVAKRGQDVALRCDPISGHVSLFWYQQALGQGPEFLTYFQNEAQLDKSGLPSDRFFAERPEGSVSTLKIQRTQQEDSAVYLCASSLDLIGQVSSGNTIYFGEGSWLTVV.

This clone was recorded a few times. The chain employs TRBV6-5 and TRBJ1-2, with D tentatively TRBD1 (5 bases). The V end lost 7 bases, the J end lost 5 bases, and 14 bases lay between the germline ends. The germline CDR1 and CDR2 sequences are MNHEY and SVGAGI. The CDR3 totals 13 residues. The CDR3 is CASTPPGSYGYTF. The CDR3 region has the DNA TGTGCCAGCACCCCCCCAGGGTCTTATGGCTACACCTTC.

The J gene is TRBJ2-1, the V gene TRBV7-2, with D unclear. V was shortened by 2 bases and J by 6 bases, with 8 bases between the two germline ends. The CDR3 is 13 residues long. Germline CDR1 reads SGHTA; CDR2 reads FQGNSA. In DNA form, the CDR3 reads TGTGCCAGCAGCTTACACGAGTTCAATGAGCAGTTCTTC. This translates into CASSLHEFNEQFF. The full variable domain, in which reference TRBV7-2 and TRBJ2-1 provide the parts outside the CDR3, is GAGVSQSPSNKVTEKGKDVELRCDPISGHTALYWYRQSLGQGLEFLIYFQGNSAPDKSGLPSDRFSAERTGGSVSTLTIQRTQQEDSAVYLCASSLHEFNEQFFGPGTRLTVL.

The V call is TRBV6-2 or TRBV6-3, the J call TRBJ2-3; TRBD2 matches at 11 bases. J gave up 8 bases and V 6 bases, and 10 bases lay outside the gene matches. CDR1 and CDR2 (germline): MNHEY, SVGEGT. This CDR3 has 15 residues. The CDR3 sequence: CASSRLITSGGTQYF. In DNA form, the CDR3 reads TGTGCCAGCAGCCGACTCATAACTAGCGGGGGTACGCAGTATTTT.

V usage is TRBV6-5 and J usage is TRBJ1-4; the D is unclear. CDR1 MNHEY and CDR2 SVGAGI come from the germline V gene. The V end lost 0 bases, the J end lost 0 bases, and 8 bases lay between the germline ends. This CDR3 has 16 amino acids. The CDR3 loop is CASSYSGRPTNEKLFF. Here the CDR3 DNA reads TGTGCCAGCAGTTACTCGGGCAGACCAACTAATGAAAAACTGTTTTTT.

The rearrangement joins TRBV5-6 to TRBJ2-5; 11 bases fit TRBD2. The CDR3 runs 16 residues. Germline loops: CDR1 SGHDT, CDR2 YYEEEE. The V and J ends lost 4 bases and 6 bases, in that order; junction bases with no gene match: 11. The CDR3 DNA follows: TGTGCCAGCAGCCGACTGACTAGCGGGGATTCTCAGACCCAGTACTTC. This codes for CASSRLTSGDSQTQYF.

The CDR3 region is CASRQGGTYEQYF. CDR3 DNA sequence: TGTGCCAGCCGCCAGGGTGGGACCTACGAGCAGTACTTC. The chain is built from TRBV28 and TRBJ2-7, with TRBD1 as a possible D gene (5 bases). This CDR3 contains 13 residues. Trimming removed 8 bases from V and 2 bases from J, with 13 bases in between. Germline assignment: CDR1 MDHEN and CDR2 SYDVKM.

This rearrangement joins TRBV6-6 to TRBJ1-1; D might be TRBD1 (5 bases). Per germline, CDR1 MNHNY and CDR2 SVGAGI (reference sequence). The V end was cut by 2 bases, the J end by 1 base, with 8 bases between. The CDR3 extends over 14 amino acids. The CDR3 DNA reads as TGTGCCAGCAGTTACGGACACCAGAACACTGAAGCTTTCTTT. Residues: CASSYGHQNTEAFF.

The CDR3 region has the DNA TGTGCCAGCAGTTCATTATCTAGGGAGCAGTACTTC. This sequence encodes CASSSLSREQYF. The chain employs TRBV12-3 or TRBV12-4 and TRBJ2-7; D gene unclear. V was shortened by 4 bases and J by 7 bases, with 11 bases between the two germline ends. This CDR3 is 12 amino acids long.

This sequence joins TRBV5-6 and TRBJ1-6; 8 bases match TRBD1. Losses at the gene ends were 4 bases for V and 10 bases for J; bases not matched to a gene: 7. The germline V gene encodes CDR1 SGHDT and CDR2 YYEEEE. CDR3 length equals 14 residues. This CDR3 is CASSRTGRNSPLHF. In DNA form, the CDR3 reads TGTGCCAGCAGCCGGACAGGGCGGAACTCACCCCTCCACTTT. Filled out from reference TRBV5-6 and TRBJ1-6, the complete variable domain reads DAGVTQSPTHLIKTRGQQVTLRCSPKSGHDTVSWYQQALGQGPQFIFQYYEEEERQRGNFPDRFSGHQFPNYSSELNVNALLLGDSALYLCASSRTGRNSPLHFGNGTRLTVT.

Regarding this clone: Its ends do not fully match the called genes, so a read error is possible. CDR3 residues: CSAQLAGEFF. CDR3 nucleotides: TGCAGTGCTCAACTAGCGGGGGAGTTCTTC. J is TRBJ2-7 and V is TRBV20-1; 11 bases agree with TRBD2. The CDR3 runs 10 residues. The germline CDR1 and CDR2 sequences are DFQATT and SNEGSKA (reference sequence).

The chain has TRBV5-1 and TRBJ1-4; possible D gene TRBD1, 5 bases. CDR1 and CDR2 (germline): SGHRS, YFSETQ. This CDR3 contains 13 residues. Trimming took off 3 bases at V and 5 bases at J, with 8 bases between the two ends. In DNA, the CDR3 is TGCGCCAGCAGCTGGCAGGGAAATGAAAAACTGTTTTTT. This gives the protein CASSWQGNEKLFF.

This clone came up once. The CDR3 region is CAIKTSGRVGNEQFF. CDR3 bases: TGTGCCATCAAGACTAGCGGGAGGGTTGGCAATGAGCAGTTCTTC. This chain links TRBV10-3 with TRBJ2-1; 14 bases are shared with TRBD2. After removal of 7 bases from V and 6 bases from J, the junction contained 5 bases not matched to a gene. The CDR3 is made up of 15 amino acids. CDR1 and CDR2 (germline): ENHRY, SYGVKD.

This clone was observed once. The conserved phenylalanine or tryptophan normally closing the CDR3 is absent here, so this likely arose from a read error. This chain links TRBV5-6 with TRBJ2-7; D is unclear. The CDR3 has 13 residues. In germline, CDR1 is SGHDT, CDR2 YYEEEE. Trimming removed 5 bases at V and 0 bases at J, with 9 bases between. The CDR3 DNA reads as TGTGCCAGCAGTTCGGTTAGCTCCTACGAGCAGTACCTC. It yields the protein CASSSVSSYEQYL.

This clone appeared once. V is TRBV5-1 and J is TRBJ2-2; D remains unclear. The CDR3 is 15 residues long. Trimming took off 4 bases at V and 1 base at J, with 11 bases between the two ends. Germline lookup yields CDR1 SGHRS and CDR2 YFSETQ. DNA for the CDR3: TGCGCCAGCAGCCCGGCAGGTCAGAACACCGGGGAGCTGTTTTTT. Protein sequence: CASSPAGQNTGELFF.

CDR3 residues: CASMGQSNTEAFF. The CDR3 DNA is TGTGCCAGCATGGGGCAATCCAACACTGAAGCTTTCTTT. The gene calls are TRBV25-1 and TRBJ1-1, with D possibly being TRBD1 (5 bases). The V gene lost 7 bases and the J gene lost 2 bases, with 11 bases spanning the gap. The germline V gene has CDR1 MGHDK and CDR2 SYGVNS. CDR3 length: 13 residues. The full variable domain, its missing parts supplied by reference TRBV25-1 and TRBJ1-1, is EADIYQTPRYLVIGTGKKITLECSQTMGHDKMYWYQQDPGMELHLIHYSYGVNSTEKGDLSSESTVSRIRTEHFPLTLESARPSHTSQYLCASMGQSNTEAFFGQGTRLTVV.

J is TRBJ2-3 and V is TRBV6-6; perhaps TRBD2 as D (5 bases). V lost 2 bases and J 4 bases, leaving 10 bases between the germline ends. The CDR3 has 14 residues. Germline CDR1 is MNHNY and CDR2 is SVGAGI (reference sequence). This CDR3 reads CASSYTRLSDTQYF. The CDR3 coding sequence is TGTGCCAGCAGTTACACCCGACTATCAGATACGCAGTATTTT.

This chain links TRBV28 with TRBJ2-7, with D maybe TRBD2 (5 bases). V shed 6 bases and J shed 7 bases, with 13 bases lying between them. Germline CDR1 and CDR2: MDHEN and SYDVKM. The length of the CDR3 is 12 residues. CDR3 DNA: TGTGCCAGCAGCTGGAGGCCGAGTGAGCAGTACTTC. Translating it yields CASSWRPSEQYF. The full variable domain, completed using reference TRBV28 and TRBJ2-7, is DVKVTQSSRYLVKRTGEKVFLECVQDMDHENMFWYRQDPGLGLRLIYFSYDVKMKEKGDIPEGYSVSREKKERFSLILESASTNQTSMYLCASSWRPSEQYFGPGTRLTVT.

The chain couples TRBV27 to TRBJ1-2, with 10 bases that match TRBD1. With V trimmed by 3 bases and J by 4 bases, 2 bases remained unmatched. The germline V gene encodes CDR1 MNHEY and CDR2 SMNVEV (reference sequence). This CDR3 has 14 residues. The CDR3 region is CASSLTGGFYGYTF. CDR3 nucleotides: TGTGCCAGCAGTTTGACAGGGGGCTTCTATGGCTACACCTTC.

This clone was detected once. The genes are TRBV9 and TRBJ1-2, with 7 positions matching TRBD1. CDR1 is SGDLS, CDR2 YYNGEE, per germline. V lost 3 bases to trimming and J lost 8 bases; unmatched junction nucleotides: 4. The CDR3 has 12 residues. The CDR3 DNA sequence: TGTGCCAGCAGCGCAGGGGGGCAGGGCTACACCTTC. It translates to CASSAGGQGYTF.

The V and J genes are TRBV19 and TRBJ2-7, with D maybe TRBD1 (6 bases). The CDR3 runs 18 residues. Trimming removed 3 bases at V and 5 bases at J, with 26 bases between. Germline CDR1 is LNHDA and CDR2 is SQIVND (reference sequence). CDR3 residues: CASSMRQGPTLGDNEQYF. CDR3 nucleotide sequence: TGTGCCAGTAGTATGCGCCAGGGGCCCACACTGGGGGACAACGAGCAGTACTTC.

CDR3 nucleotides: TGTGCCAGCAGCGCCCGGGACAGCTCGCATGAAGCTTTCTTT. This encodes CASSARDSSHEAFF. The chain employs TRBV7-8 and TRBJ1-1; 7 bases are shared with TRBD1. The length of the CDR3 is 14 residues. Trimming took 5 bases from V and 7 from J; bases not matched to a gene: 10. Germline lookup yields CDR1 SGHVS and CDR2 FQNEAQ.